This is a list of T cell receptor beta chains from one sample in a study of blood T cell repertoires in COVID-19. Sequenced by immunoSEQ multiplex PCR; TCRdb stores in-frame clones only, minus some. Of 90,000 or so clones in the sample, over 65% were seen once. Material: peripheral blood. The receptors were gathered from a human donor in a cohort sampled during active COVID-19. CDR3s include the opening cysteine and the closing phenylalanine or tryptophan. D genes are given only for firm matches. Not all rows give a size; the values are once, few, many and, for expanded clones, a class.

18,TRBJ2-5,TRBV4-3,TRBD1,few,TGCGCCAGCAGCCAAGACCTTGGACAGGGGGCCTTCCAAGAGACCCAGTACTTC,CASSQDLGQGAFQETQYF
15,TRBJ1-5,TRBV7-2,.,.,TGTGCCAGCAGCTTAGGACAGGATAGCAATCAGCCCCAGCATTTT,CASSLGQDSNQPQHF
15,TRBJ2-3,TRBV4-3,.,.,TGCGCCAGCAGCCATTCCCCCCAGACTACAGATACGCAGTATTTT,CASSHSPQTTDTQYF
15,TRBJ2-1,TRBV5-1,.,.,TGCGCCAGCAGCTTGGCGGGGTACCCCTACAATGAGCAGTTCTTC,CASSLAGYPYNEQFF
14,TRBJ1-1,TRBV5-1,TRBD1,once,TGCGCCAGCAGCACCGGGACAGCAAACACTGAAGCTTTCTTT,CASSTGTANTEAFF
14,TRBJ1-2,TRBV28,TRBD1,.,TGTGCAGTGATCCCTGGGACAGGGACCTATGGCTACACCTTC,CAVIPGTGTYGYTF
14,TRBJ1-5,TRBV30,.,.,TGTGCCTGGAGCCGGGGTATAGCCAATCAGCCCCAGCATTTT,CAWSRGIANQPQHF
15,TRBJ2-3,TRBV24-1,.,.,TGTGCCACCAGCAAACAGGCCACGGCCACAGATACGCAGTATTTT,CATSKQATATDTQYF
15,TRBJ2-7,TRBV3-1/TRBV3-2,TRBD2,.,TGTGCCAGCAGTCGACTAGCGGGAGTCAGCTACGAGCAGTACTTC,CASSRLAGVSYEQYF
17,TRBJ2-2,TRBV28,TRBD1,.,TGTGCCAGCAGTCGTAACTCAGGGGGCCGATCCTCCGGGGAGCTGTTTTTT,CASSRNSGGRSSGELFF
14,TRBJ1-4,TRBV5-1,.,.,TGCGCCAGCAGCTTGGATGGGAGAAATGAAAAACTGTTTTTT,CASSLDGRNEKLFF
17,TRBJ1-3,TRBV27,.,.,TGTGCCAGCAGTTCACCATCCAGGGGCCTGGGTGGAAACACCATATATTTT,CASSSPSRGLGGNTIYF
13,TRBJ2-7,TRBV5-1,TRBD1,.,TGCGCCAGCAGCGGGGGACAGTCCTACGAGCAGTACTTC,CASSGGQSYEQYF
15,TRBJ2-7,TRBV28,TRBD1,.,TGTGCCAGCAGTTTATTGACAGGGAACGGACGCGAGCAGTACTTC,CASSLLTGNGREQYF
16,TRBJ2-1,TRBV29-1,.,.,TGCAGCGTTGAGACCGGAAAAGGAGCCTCCTACAATGAGCAGTTCTTC,CSVETGKGASYNEQFF
16,TRBJ1-1,TRBV5-1,.,.,TGCGCCAGCAGTCAATTCTCCCCGGGGTTGAACACTGAAGCTTTCTTT,CASSQFSPGLNTEAFF
14,TRBJ2-2,TRBV4-2,TRBD2,.,TGTGCCAGCAGCCAAGATCGCGGGGGCGGGGAGCTGTTTTTT,CASSQDRGGGELFF
14,TRBJ2-5,TRBV5-1,.,.,TGCGCCAGCAGCCCAACGACAGGTTTGGAGACCCAGTACTTC,CASSPTTGLETQYF
12,TRBJ2-7,TRBV3-1/TRBV3-2,.,.,TGTGCCAGCAGCCTAGGGGGTTACGAGCAGTACTTC,CASSLGGYEQYF
19,TRBJ2-7,TRBV6-2/TRBV6-3,.,.,TGTGCCAGCAGTCTACGGCGAGTTGGACAGATCTACTTCTCCTACGAGCAGTACTTC,CASSLRRVGQIYFSYEQYF
15,TRBJ1-1,TRBV6-2/TRBV6-3,TRBD1,.,TGTGCCAGCAGTTCCACCGGGACAGATCTCACTGAAGCTTTCTTT,CASSSTGTDLTEAFF
12,TRBJ2-3,TRBV18,.,.,TGTGCCAGCTCACCACCGGGAGGGGGGCAGTATTTT,CASSPPGGGQYF
17,TRBJ2-1,TRBV20-1,TRBD2,.,TGCAGTGCTAGTCGGCGACTAGCGGGATTCATGGTAAATGAGCAGTTCTTC,CSASRRLAGFMVNEQFF
14,TRBJ2-7,TRBV2,.,.,TGTGCCAGCAGGGAAACAGGGCACTCCTACGAGCAGTACTTC,CASRETGHSYEQYF
14,TRBJ2-4,TRBV3-1/TRBV3-2,.,.,TGTGCCAGCAGCCAGAGGCAAAGAAAAAACATTCAGTACTTC,CASSQRQRKNIQYF
15,TRBJ1-4,TRBV28,.,.,TGTGCCAGCAGTTTAGGGGGGGGAACTAATGAAAAACTGTTTTTT,CASSLGGGTNEKLFF
19,TRBJ2-7,TRBV18,TRBD2,.,TGTGCCAGCTCACCTCGGTCTGCGGGGGTGGTGGTGTACCCCTACGAGCAGTACTTC,CASSPRSAGVVVYPYEQYF
16,TRBJ2-1,TRBV19,TRBD1,.,TGTGCCAGTAGTCCTACGGGACAGTACTCCTACAATGAGCAGTTCTTC,CASSPTGQYSYNEQFF
16,TRBJ2-3,TRBV6-2/TRBV6-3,.,.,TGTGCCAGCAGCCCTACAAGCGGAACTAGCACAGATACGCAGTATTTT,CASSPTSGTSTDTQYF
16,TRBJ2-1,TRBV18,TRBD2,few,TGTGCCAGCTCACGACTGACTAGCGGGGAGTACAATGAGCAGTTCTTC,CASSRLTSGEYNEQFF
18,TRBJ2-1,TRBV29-1,TRBD1,.,TGCAGCTCCACAGGGGATGCCCGGGAATTTAGCTCCTACAATGAGCAGTTCTTC,CSSTGDAREFSSYNEQFF
15,TRBJ2-1,TRBV7-2,TRBD2,.,TGTGCCAGCAGCTTAGGACTAGCGGGAGCGGATGAGCAGTTCTTC,CASSLGLAGADEQFF
13,TRBJ2-3,TRBV12-3/TRBV12-4,.,.,TGTGCCAGCACCCTCCCTAGCACAGATACGCAGTATTTT,CASTLPSTDTQYF
14,TRBJ2-1,TRBV6-2/TRBV6-3,.,.,TGTGCCAGCAGCCCGACTAGCTCCTACAATGAGCAGTTCTTC,CASSPTSSYNEQFF
13,TRBJ1-1,TRBV3-1/TRBV3-2,TRBD1,.,TGTGCCAGCAGGCCCACAGGGGGCGGTGAAGCTTTCTTT,CASRPTGGGEAFF
14,TRBJ1-3,TRBV5-1,.,.,TGCGCCAGCAGCTTAGGAGATACTGGAAACACCATATATTTT,CASSLGDTGNTIYF
14,TRBJ2-7,TRBV25-1,TRBD1,.,TGTGCCAGCCTCCTAGGGACAGGGGGCCACGAGCAGTACTTC,CASLLGTGGHEQYF
15,TRBJ2-1,TRBV4-3,TRBD2,.,TGCGCCAGCAGCCGCGGACTAGCGGAAACCAATGAGCAGTTCTTC,CASSRGLAETNEQFF
14,TRBJ2-1,TRBV29-1,.,once,TGCAGCGCATCTAGTTCAGGTTCGGGGAATGAGCAGTTCTTC,CSASSSGSGNEQFF
13,TRBJ1-2,TRBV29-1,TRBD1,.,TGCAGCGTTACAGGGGGCGAAAGCTATGGCTACACCTTC,CSVTGGESYGYTF
16,TRBJ2-5,TRBV19,TRBD2,.,TGTGCCAGTAGTCCAAGACTAGCGGGGTTACAAGAGACCCAGTACTTC,CASSPRLAGLQETQYF
15,TRBJ2-2,TRBV11-3,TRBD1,.,TGTGCCAGCAGCTCGGGACAGTCGAACACCGGGGAGCTGTTTTTT,CASSSGQSNTGELFF
15,TRBJ1-6,TRBV9,.,once,TGTGCCAGCAGCGACAGGGAAGTCCAAGGATCACCCCTCCACTTT,CASSDREVQGSPLHF
13,TRBJ2-1,TRBV30,TRBD1,.,TGTGCCTGGAGCCAGACAGGGAACGGTGAGCAGTTCTTC,CAWSQTGNGEQFF
15,TRBJ1-5,TRBV5-1,.,once,TGCGCCAGCAGCTTGGGACCGCCGAGGAATCAGCCCCAGCATTTT,CASSLGPPRNQPQHF
15,TRBJ2-1,TRBV19,.,.,TGTGCCAGTAGCAGGGACCTGGACAGCTACAATGAGCAGTTCTTC,CASSRDLDSYNEQFF
17,TRBJ1-2,TRBV14,TRBD1,.,TGTGCCAGCAGCCAAAAAGTGGGGCTAGACAGGGCCAATGGCTACACCTTC,CASSQKVGLDRANGYTF
15,TRBJ2-3,TRBV2,TRBD2,.,TGTGCCAGCAAATTAGCGGGGGGGACCACAGATACGCAGTATTTT,CASKLAGGTTDTQYF
16,TRBJ2-1,TRBV7-3,.,.,TGTGCCAGCAGCCAACGTGGGGGGAGCTCCTACAATGAGCAGTTCTTC,CASSQRGGSSYNEQFF
13,TRBJ1-6,TRBV25-1,.,.,TGTGCCAGCAGTGAAGGGGCTGATTCACCCCTCCACTTT,CASSEGADSPLHF
13,TRBJ1-1,TRBV12-3/TRBV12-4,.,.,TGTGCCAGCAGGTGGACAGAAAACACTGAAGCTTTCTTT,CASRWTENTEAFF
15,TRBJ1-1,TRBV2,TRBD1,few,TGTGCCAGCAGTGCGGAGCGGACAGGGGATACTGAAGCTTTCTTT,CASSAERTGDTEAFF
15,TRBJ1-5,TRBV7-3,.,few,TGTGCCAGCAGCTTATTGGGGGGTGACAATCAGCCCCAGCATTTT,CASSLLGGDNQPQHF